The 18 T cell receptor beta chains given below trace back to one sample, sequenced in a study of tumor and adjacent non-tumor tissue in lung cancer. The library came from three nested PCR rounds adapted from ARM-PCR protocols. TCRdb re-analysed the multiplex PCR reads in MiXCR, keeping a single row per CDR3 protein. The sample yields approximately 150,000 distinct CDR3 sequences, approximately 72% seen once. The template was RNA from unsorted bulk tissue. The sample comprised lung tumor tissue. The receptors stem from a man between 60 and 75 years old with small cell lung cancer.

In regard to this clonotype: A read error is possible here, since a much larger clone lies one base away. This chain joins TRBV28 and TRBJ2-1, with a weak D call TRBD2 (6 bases). With 6 bases removed from V and 5 bases from J, the gap between germline ends came to 17 bases. The CDR3 sequence is 15 residues long. Germline CDR1 is MDHEN and CDR2 is SYDVKM. The CDR3 coding sequence is TGTGCCAGCAGCCCTCCCGGGACTGCCCACAATGAGCAGTTCTTC. This gives the protein CASSPPGTAHNEQFF.

This clonotype was detected only once. A much larger clone lies one base from this, so it may be a read error. Likely a read error: the CDR3 ends without its conserved phenylalanine or tryptophan. The chain joins TRBV20-1 to TRBJ1-2; TRBD1 might be the D (6 bases). The length of the CDR3 is 11 residues. CDR1 and CDR2 from the germline V gene are DFQATT and SNEGSKA (reference sequence). The V gene lost 5 bases and the J gene lost 8 bases, with 12 bases spanning the gap. The CDR3 here is CSAWSGEGYTS. For the CDR3, the DNA is TGCAGTGCTTGGTCAGGGGAGGGCTACACCTCC.

A remark on this clonotype: This sequence may be a read error, since a much larger clone differs from it by one base. The gene calls are TRBV6-5 and TRBJ2-7, with 9 nucleotides matching TRBD1. V was clipped by 7 bases and J by 3 bases; unmatched bases: 10. Germline CDR1 is MNHEY and CDR2 is SVGAGI. The CDR3 extends over 15 amino acids. In DNA, the CDR3 is TGTGCCAGCAATCCTGACCCGGGACAGGGCTACGAGCAGTACTTC. Protein product: CASNPDPGQGYEQYF.

This clonotype was observed many times. The junction does not match germline at one end; this may be a read error. V is TRBV11-1 and J is TRBJ2-1, with TRBD2 matching over 7 bases. This CDR3 comprises 17 residues. The germline gives CDR1 SGHAT, CDR2 FQDESV (reference sequence). CDR3 amino acids: CASNLGAGGSGYNEQFF. The CDR3 nucleotides read TGTGCCAGCAACTTAGGCGCTGGCGGGAGTGGGTACAATGAGCAGTTCTTC.

To note about this clonotype: At one end the junction does not follow the germline gene, possibly because of a read error. V is TRBV4-1 and J is TRBJ2-2, with 8 bases lining up with TRBD2. There are 17 residues in the CDR3. The germline CDR1 and CDR2 sequences are MGHRA and YSYEKL. Written as DNA, the CDR3 is TGCGCCAGCACCCAACACGGGGGGGCCAGAATCACCGGGGAGTTGTTTTTT. This codes for CASTQHGGARITGELFF.

As DNA, the CDR3 is TGTACCAACAGCTTCAAGACTTACGAGCAGTACTTC. It encodes CTNSFKTYEQYF. The rearrangement links TRBV11-1 to TRBJ2-7, with D uncertain. The CDR3 has 12 amino acids. In germline, CDR1 is SGHAT, CDR2 FQDESV (reference sequence).

Comment on this clonotype: This may be a read error, as it is one base from a much larger clone. The genes are TRBV6-5 and TRBJ1-1; D unresolved. CDR3 length: 13 amino acids. Germline loops: CDR1 MNHEY, CDR2 SVGAGI. V gave up 2 bases and J gave up 11 bases, with 15 bases separating them. The CDR3 sequence: CASSYLGSTSAFF. Here the CDR3 DNA reads TGTGCCAGCAGTTACCTGGGGTCCACCTCGGCTTTCTTT.

The sample holds many counts of this clonotype. The chain combines TRBV6-5 with TRBJ2-7; 7 bases align to TRBD2. V trimming: 6 bases; J trimming: 5 bases; junction bases outside the gene matches: 13. Germline V gene sequence: CDR1 MNHEY, CDR2 SVGAGI. The CDR3 runs 15 residues. This chain's CDR3 is CASRPRGGRSDEQYF. CDR3 nucleotides: TGTGCCAGCAGGCCCCGGGGAGGGAGAAGCGACGAGCAGTACTTC.

Of note for this clonotype: This may arise from a read error, as a much more abundant clone is one base away. The chain couples TRBV4-1 to TRBJ2-5; 9 bases align to TRBD2. Germline values: CDR1 MGHRA, CDR2 YSYEKL. This CDR3 has 19 residues. V shed 4 bases, J shed 3 bases, and the junction held 18 bases outside the gene matches. The CDR3 DNA reads as TGCGCCAGCAGCCGGGCCCAGGGGAATAGCGGGAGAGGAAAAGAGACCCAGTACTTC. This sequence encodes CASSRAQGNSGRGKETQYF.

A note on this clonotype: Likely a read error: the CDR3 ends without its conserved phenylalanine or tryptophan. J is TRBJ2-7 and V is TRBV28; unclear D gene. Trimming took off 5 bases at V and 4 bases at J, with 6 bases between the two ends. CDR3 length: 11 amino acids. Germline CDR1 reads MDHEN; CDR2 reads SYDVKM. CDR3 in DNA: TGTGCCAGCAGTCCACTTTACGAGCAGTACTTG. Residues: CASSPLYEQYL.

The chain is built from TRBV20-1 and TRBJ2-7; a weak D match, TRBD2 (6 bases). Germline CDR1 and CDR2: DFQATT and SNEGSKA (reference sequence). V gave up 5 bases and J gave up 9 bases, with 20 bases separating them. CDR3 length equals 13 residues. CDR3 in amino acids: CSAGTSQLGRQYF. The CDR3 nucleotides are TGCAGTGCTGGGACTTCTCAACTGGGGCGGCAGTACTTC.

Of note for this clonotype: One junction end does not reproduce the germline sequence, and a read error may be involved. CDR3 sequence: CVSSLKGRGAFF. In nucleotides, the CDR3 is TGTGTCAGCAGCTTAAAAGGCCGGGGAGCTTTCTTT. The chain joins TRBV11-2 to TRBJ1-1; D is ambiguous. The CDR3 length is 12 residues. Per germline, CDR1 SGHAT and CDR2 FQNNGV.

In its sample, this clonotype was seen a few times. The chain joins TRBV20-1 to TRBJ2-3; D not certain. Trimming took 3 bases from V and 2 from J, leaving 12 bases between them. The CDR3 loop spans 14 amino acids. The V gene's germline CDR1 is DFQATT and CDR2 SNEGSKA (reference sequence). The CDR3 DNA follows: TGCAGTGCTAGTCTGGGCCGGGCCACAGATACGCAGTATTTT. Residues: CSASLGRATDTQYF.

The sample holds many counts of this clonotype. The chain combines TRBV6-6 with TRBJ1-1; the D is unclear. Germline V lookup: CDR1 MNHNY, CDR2 SVGAGI (reference sequence). CDR3 length equals 12 residues. V was pared by 8 bases and J by 1 base, with 8 bases between. The CDR3 is CASQKWNTEAFF. Written as DNA, the CDR3 is TGTGCCAGCCAGAAGTGGAACACTGAAGCTTTCTTT.

Points on this clonotype: The junction does not match germline at one end; this may be a read error. This chain connects TRBV4-2 to TRBJ2-7; D unresolved. The CDR3 totals 12 residues. Germline V CDR1 and CDR2: LGHNA, YNFKEQ. The CDR3 sequence: CARSQDRGRHYF. CDR3 in DNA: TGTGCCAGGAGCCAAGATCGTGGCCGACACTACTTC.

In the case of this clonotype: This may be a read error, as it is one base from a much larger clone. J is TRBJ2-5 and V is TRBV20-1, with a possible D match to TRBD1 (5 bases). The CDR3 is made up of 14 amino acids. Germline V CDR1 and CDR2: DFQATT, SNEGSKA (reference sequence). The V end was cut by 0 bases, the J end by 1 base, with 9 bases between. CDR3 sequence: CSARDRQTQETQYF. DNA for the CDR3: TGCAGTGCTAGAGATCGACAGACCCAAGAGACCCAGTACTTC.

This clonotype was detected many times. This chain joins TRBV11-1 and TRBJ2-1; D not certain. The CDR3 sequence is 14 residues long. V lost 3 bases and J 5 bases, leaving 11 bases between the germline ends. CDR1 SGHAT and CDR2 FQDESV come from the germline V gene (reference sequence). The CDR3 loop reads CASSFPGSHNEQFF. The DNA of the CDR3 is TGTGCCAGCAGCTTCCCCGGGTCGCACAATGAGCAGTTCTTC.

This clonotype was detected ten times or more. The chain is built from TRBV6-2 or TRBV6-3 and TRBJ2-1; 11 bases map to TRBD1. This CDR3 has 16 amino acids. CDR1 and CDR2 from the germline V gene are MNHEY and SVGEGT. V lost 5 bases to trimming and J lost 1 base; unmatched junction nucleotides: 4. CDR3 coding DNA: TGTGCCAGCAGTAGCCGGGACAGGGGGTCCTACAATGAGCAGTTCTTC. Protein product: CASSSRDRGSYNEQFF.